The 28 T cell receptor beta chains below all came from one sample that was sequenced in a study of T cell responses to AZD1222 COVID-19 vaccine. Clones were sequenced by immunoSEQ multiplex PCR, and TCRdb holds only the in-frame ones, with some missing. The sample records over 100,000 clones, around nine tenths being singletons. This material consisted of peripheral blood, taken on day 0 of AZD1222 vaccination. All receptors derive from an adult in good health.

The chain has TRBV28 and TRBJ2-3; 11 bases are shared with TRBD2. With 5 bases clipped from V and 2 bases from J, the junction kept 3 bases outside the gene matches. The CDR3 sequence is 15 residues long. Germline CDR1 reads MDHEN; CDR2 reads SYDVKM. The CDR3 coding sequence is TGTGCCAGCAGTCCACTAGCGGGAGTCACAGATACGCAGTATTTT. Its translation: CASSPLAGVTDTQYF.

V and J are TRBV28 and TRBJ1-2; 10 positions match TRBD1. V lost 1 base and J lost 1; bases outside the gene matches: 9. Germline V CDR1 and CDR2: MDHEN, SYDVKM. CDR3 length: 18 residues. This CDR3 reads CASSLFGTGVSGNYGYTF. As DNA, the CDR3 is TGTGCCAGCAGTTTATTTGGGACAGGGGTTTCGGGTAACTATGGCTACACCTTC.

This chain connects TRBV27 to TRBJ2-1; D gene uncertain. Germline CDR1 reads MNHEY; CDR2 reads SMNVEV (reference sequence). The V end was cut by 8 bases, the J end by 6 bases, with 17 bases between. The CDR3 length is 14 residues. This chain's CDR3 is CASGLGPAPNEQFF. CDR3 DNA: TGTGCCAGCGGGCTGGGCCCAGCCCCCAATGAGCAGTTCTTC.

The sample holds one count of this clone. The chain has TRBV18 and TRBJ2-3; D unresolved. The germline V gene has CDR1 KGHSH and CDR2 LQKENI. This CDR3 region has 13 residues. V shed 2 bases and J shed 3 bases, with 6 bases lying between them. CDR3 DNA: TGTGCCAGCTCACCAAGTTTAACAGATACGCAGTATTTT. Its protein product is CASSPSLTDTQYF. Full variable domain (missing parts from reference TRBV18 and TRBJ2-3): NAGVMQNPRHLVRRRGQEARLRCSPMKGHSHVYWYRQLPEEGLKFMVYLQKENIIDESGMPKERFSAEFPKEGPSILRIQQVVRGDSAAYFCASSPSLTDTQYFGPGTRLTVL.

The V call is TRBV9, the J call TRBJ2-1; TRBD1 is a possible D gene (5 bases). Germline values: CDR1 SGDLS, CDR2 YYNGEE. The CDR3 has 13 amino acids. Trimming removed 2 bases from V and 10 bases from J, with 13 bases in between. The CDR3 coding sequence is TGTGCCAGCAGCGTCAGGGTGCGGTCCGAGCAGTTCTTC. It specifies CASSVRVRSEQFF.

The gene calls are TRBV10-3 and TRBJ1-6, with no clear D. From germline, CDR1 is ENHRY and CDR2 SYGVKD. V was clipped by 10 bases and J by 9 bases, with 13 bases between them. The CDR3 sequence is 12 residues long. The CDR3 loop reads CATGRDSSPLHF. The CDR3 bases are TGTGCCACCGGGCGGGATAGTTCACCCCTCCACTTT.

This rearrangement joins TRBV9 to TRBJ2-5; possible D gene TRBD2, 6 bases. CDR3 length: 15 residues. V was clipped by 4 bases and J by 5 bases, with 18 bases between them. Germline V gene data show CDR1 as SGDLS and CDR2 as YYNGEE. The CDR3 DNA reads TGTGCCAGCAGCCTGGGGGGTCAAAACCTGGAGACCCAGTACTTC. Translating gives CASSLGGQNLETQYF.

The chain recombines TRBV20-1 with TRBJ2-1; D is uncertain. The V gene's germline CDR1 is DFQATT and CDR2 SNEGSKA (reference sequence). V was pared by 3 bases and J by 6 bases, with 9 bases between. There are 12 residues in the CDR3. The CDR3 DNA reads TGCAGTGCTAGTACAGACCGCAATGAGCAGTTCTTC. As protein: CSASTDRNEQFF.

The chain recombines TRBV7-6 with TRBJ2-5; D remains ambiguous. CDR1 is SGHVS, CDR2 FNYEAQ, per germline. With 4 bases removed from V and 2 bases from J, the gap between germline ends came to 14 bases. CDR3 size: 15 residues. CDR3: CASSSSGTRQETQYF. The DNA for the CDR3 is TGTGCCAGCAGCTCGTCAGGAACAAGGCAAGAGACCCAGTACTTC.

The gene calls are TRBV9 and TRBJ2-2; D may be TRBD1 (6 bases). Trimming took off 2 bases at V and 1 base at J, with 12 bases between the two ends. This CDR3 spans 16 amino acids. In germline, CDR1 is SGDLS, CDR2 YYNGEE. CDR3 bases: TGTGCCAGCAGCGTTAACAGGGATTGGAACACCGGGGAGCTGTTTTTT. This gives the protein CASSVNRDWNTGELFF.

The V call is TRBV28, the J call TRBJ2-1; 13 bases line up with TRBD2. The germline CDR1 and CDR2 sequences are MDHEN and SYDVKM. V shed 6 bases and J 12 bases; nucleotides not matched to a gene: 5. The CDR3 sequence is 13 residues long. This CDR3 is CASRPGLAGPQFF. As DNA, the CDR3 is TGTGCCAGCAGACCGGGACTAGCGGGACCGCAGTTCTTC.

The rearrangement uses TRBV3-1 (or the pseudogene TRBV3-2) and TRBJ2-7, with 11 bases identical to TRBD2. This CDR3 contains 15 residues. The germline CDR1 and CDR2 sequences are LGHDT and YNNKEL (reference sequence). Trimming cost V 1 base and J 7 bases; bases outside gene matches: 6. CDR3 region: CASSQGLAGHWEQYF. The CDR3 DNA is TGTGCCAGCAGCCAAGGACTAGCGGGGCACTGGGAGCAGTACTTC.

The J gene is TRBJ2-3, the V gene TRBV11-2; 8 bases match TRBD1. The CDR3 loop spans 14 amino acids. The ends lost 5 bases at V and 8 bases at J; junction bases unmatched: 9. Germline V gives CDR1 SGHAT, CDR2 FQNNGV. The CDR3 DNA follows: TGTGCCAGCAGCCCCCTGACAGGGGAGGCTACGCAGTATTTT. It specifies CASSPLTGEATQYF. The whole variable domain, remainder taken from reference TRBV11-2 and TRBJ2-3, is EAGVAQSPRYKIIEKRQSVAFWCNPISGHATLYWYQQILGQGPKLLIQFQNNGVVDDSQLPKDRFSAERLKGVDSTLKIQPAKLEDSAVYLCASSPLTGEATQYFGPGTRLTVL.

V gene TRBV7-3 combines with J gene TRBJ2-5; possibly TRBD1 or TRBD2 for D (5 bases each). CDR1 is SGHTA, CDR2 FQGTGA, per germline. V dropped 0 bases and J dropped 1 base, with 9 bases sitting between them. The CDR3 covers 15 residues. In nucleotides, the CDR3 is TGTGCCAGCAGCTTAACCGGGGCCATCCAAGAGACCCAGTACTTC. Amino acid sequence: CASSLTGAIQETQYF.

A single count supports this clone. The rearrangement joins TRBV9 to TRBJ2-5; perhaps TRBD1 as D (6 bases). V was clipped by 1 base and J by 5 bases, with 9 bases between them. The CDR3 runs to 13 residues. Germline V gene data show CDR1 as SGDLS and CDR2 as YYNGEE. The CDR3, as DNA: TGTGCCAGCAGCGTAAACAGGGCGGAGACCCAGTACTTC. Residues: CASSVNRAETQYF.

The CDR3 coding sequence is TGTGCCAGCAGTCGAACCACTGAAGCTTTCTTT. It yields the protein CASSRTTEAFF. The rearrangement uses TRBV5-6 and TRBJ1-1; D remains unclear. Trimming shortened V by 5 bases and J by 4 bases, and 6 bases separated the two germline ends. CDR1 and CDR2 from the germline V gene are SGHDT and YYEEEE. The CDR3 has 11 residues.

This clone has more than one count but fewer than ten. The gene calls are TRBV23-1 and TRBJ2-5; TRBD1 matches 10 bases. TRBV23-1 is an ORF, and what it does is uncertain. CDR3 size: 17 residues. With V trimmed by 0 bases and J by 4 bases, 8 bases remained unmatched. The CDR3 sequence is CASSQSSGTGDGETQYF. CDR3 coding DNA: TGCGCCAGCAGTCAATCGTCGGGGACAGGGGATGGAGAGACCCAGTACTTC.

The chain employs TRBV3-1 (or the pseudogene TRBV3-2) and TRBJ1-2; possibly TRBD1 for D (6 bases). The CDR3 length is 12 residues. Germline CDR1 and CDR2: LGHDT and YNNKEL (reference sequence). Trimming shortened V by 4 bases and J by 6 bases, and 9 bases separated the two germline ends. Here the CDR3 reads CASSPRGNGYTF. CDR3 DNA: TGTGCCAGCAGCCCTAGGGGGAATGGCTACACCTTC.

CDR3 region: CASRPGRFSSNQPQHF. In DNA, the CDR3 is TGTGCCAGCAGGCCTGGTCGGTTCAGCTCGAATCAGCCCCAGCATTTT. The genes are TRBV11-2 and TRBJ1-5; D not resolved. The germline gives CDR1 SGHAT, CDR2 FQNNGV. Trimming removed 6 bases from V and 4 bases from J, with 19 bases in between. The CDR3 is 16 amino acids.

CDR3 nucleotides: TGCGCCAGCAGCTTGGGGGAGACATACAATGAGCAGTTCTTC. Translated: CASSLGETYNEQFF. The rearrangement uses TRBV5-1 and TRBJ2-1; perhaps TRBD2 as D (5 bases). This CDR3 contains 14 residues. Looked up from germline, CDR1 is SGHRS and CDR2 is YFSETQ. Trimming took 0 bases from V and 4 from J, leaving 8 bases between them.

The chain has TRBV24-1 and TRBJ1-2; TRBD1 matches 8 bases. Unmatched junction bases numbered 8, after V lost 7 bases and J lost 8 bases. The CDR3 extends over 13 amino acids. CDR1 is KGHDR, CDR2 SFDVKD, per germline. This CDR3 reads CATRGTGGEGYTF. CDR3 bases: TGTGCCACCAGGGGGACAGGAGGGGAAGGCTACACCTTC.

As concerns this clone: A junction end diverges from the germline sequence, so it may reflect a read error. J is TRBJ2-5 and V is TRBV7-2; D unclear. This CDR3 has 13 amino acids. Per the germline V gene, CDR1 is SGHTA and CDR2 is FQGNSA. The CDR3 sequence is CASSLVGLEAQYF. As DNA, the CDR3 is TGTGCCAGCAGCTTGGTGGGTCTAGAGGCCCAGTACTTC.

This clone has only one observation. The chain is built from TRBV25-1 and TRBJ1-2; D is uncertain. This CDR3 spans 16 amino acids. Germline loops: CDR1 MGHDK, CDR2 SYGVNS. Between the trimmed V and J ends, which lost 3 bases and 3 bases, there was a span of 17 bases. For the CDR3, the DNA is TGTGCCAGCAGTGAGGGCCAGCTCGGACGTGACTATGGCTACACCTTC. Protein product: CASSEGQLGRDYGYTF.

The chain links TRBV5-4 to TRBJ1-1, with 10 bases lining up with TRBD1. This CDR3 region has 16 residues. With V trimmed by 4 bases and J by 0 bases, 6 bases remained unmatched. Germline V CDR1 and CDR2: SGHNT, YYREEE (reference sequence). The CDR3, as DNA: TGTGCCAGCAGCCTGGGACAGGGGCCTATGAACACTGAAGCTTTCTTT. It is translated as CASSLGQGPMNTEAFF.

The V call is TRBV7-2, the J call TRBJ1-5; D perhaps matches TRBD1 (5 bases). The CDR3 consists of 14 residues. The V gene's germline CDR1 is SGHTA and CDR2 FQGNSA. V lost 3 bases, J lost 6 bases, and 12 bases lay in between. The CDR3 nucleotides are TGTGCCAGCAGCTTTGACGGGGGGGGTCAGCCCCAGCATTTT. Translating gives CASSFDGGGQPQHF.

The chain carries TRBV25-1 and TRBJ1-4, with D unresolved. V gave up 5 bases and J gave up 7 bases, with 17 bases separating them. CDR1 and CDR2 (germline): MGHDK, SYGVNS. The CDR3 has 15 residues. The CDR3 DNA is TGTGCCAGCAGTCCCCTTTACTTGGTGGGTGAAAAACTGTTTTTT. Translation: CASSPLYLVGEKLFF.

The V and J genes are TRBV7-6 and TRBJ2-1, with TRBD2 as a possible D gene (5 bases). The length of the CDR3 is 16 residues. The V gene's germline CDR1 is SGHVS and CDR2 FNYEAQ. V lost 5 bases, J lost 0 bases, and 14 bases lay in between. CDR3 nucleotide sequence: TGTGCCAGCAGCCCTCGGACGGGGAGCTCCTACAATGAGCAGTTCTTC. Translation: CASSPRTGSSYNEQFF. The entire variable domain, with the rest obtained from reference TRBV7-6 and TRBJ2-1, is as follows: GAGVSQSPRYKVTKRGQDVALRCDPISGHVSLYWYRQALGQGPEFLTYFNYEAQQDKSGLPNDRFSAERPEGSISTLTIQRTEQRDSAMYRCASSPRTGSSYNEQFFGPGTRLTVL.

Here the CDR3 DNA reads TGCGCCAGCAGCCGCCGGGACACAACTAATGAAAAACTGTTTTTT. It is translated as CASSRRDTTNEKLFF. The chain links TRBV4-1 to TRBJ1-4, with D tentatively TRBD1 (6 bases). Trimming took off 4 bases at V and 0 bases at J, with 9 bases between the two ends. The CDR3 is made up of 15 amino acids. Germline V gene data show CDR1 as MGHRA and CDR2 as YSYEKL.